This entry lists 20 T cell receptor beta chains sequenced from one sample in a study of neurological immune-mediated disorders. In TCRdb, the 5' RACE reads were re-called with MiXCR into one record per CDR3 protein. This table holds tens of thousands of distinct CDR3 sequences, about 5.6% found once. Time point described: longitudinal time-point 2. Sequencing input: PBMCs. The origin of the receptors is an older woman with multiple sclerosis.

This clonotype was seen at least ten times. The rearrangement links TRBV5-4 to TRBJ2-5, with TRBD1 as a possible D gene (6 bases). The CDR3 consists of 16 residues. Germline-derived CDR1 and CDR2 are SGHNT and YYREEE (reference sequence). The V gene lost 3 bases and the J gene lost 5 bases, with 20 bases spanning the gap. DNA of the CDR3: TGTGCCAGCAGCTCAGCGACGGACAGAGGAGTGGAGACCCAGTACTTC. Protein product: CASSSATDRGVETQYF.

In its sample, this clonotype was seen a few times. A much larger clone differs by one base, so this may be a read error. V is TRBV6-5 and J is TRBJ1-5; TRBD1 might be the D (6 bases). The CDR3 contains 14 residues. Germline CDR1 is MNHEY and CDR2 is SVGAGI. The CDR3 DNA follows: TGTGCCGGCAGGGATAACGAACAGGGACAGCCCCAGCATTTT. It is translated as CAGRDNEQGQPQHF.

This clonotype was seen at least ten times. This chain connects TRBV10-3 to TRBJ2-1, with unresolved D. Trimming cost V 3 bases and J 15 bases, with 12 bases left between them. Germline assignment: CDR1 ENHRY and CDR2 SYGVKD. The CDR3 extends over 11 amino acids. The CDR3 is CAISEDFVRFF. CDR3 DNA: TGTGCCATCAGTGAAGACTTCGTAAGGTTCTTC.

This clonotype showed up many times. This chain links TRBV20-1 with TRBJ1-2; tentative D call: TRBD1 (6 bases). V was pared by 6 bases and J by 4 bases, with 9 bases between. CDR3 length equals 11 residues. Germline CDR1 and CDR2: DFQATT and SNEGSKA (reference sequence). CDR3 coding DNA: TGCAGTGCCGTGGACAGCTATGGCTACACCTTC. It is translated as CSAVDSYGYTF.

In its sample, this clonotype was seen many times. This chain links TRBV5-1 with TRBJ2-7, with D unresolved. The V gene's germline CDR1 is SGHRS and CDR2 YFSETQ. The CDR3 is 15 amino acids. V was cut by 0 bases and J by 2 bases, with 12 bases left in between. The CDR3 reads CASSLDGLEAYEQYF. Written as DNA, the CDR3 is TGCGCCAGCAGCTTGGACGGCCTTGAGGCCTACGAGCAGTACTTC.

In this sample, this clonotype turned up many times. This chain uses TRBV20-1 with TRBJ2-1; TRBD1 matches 7 bases. V lost 6 bases to trimming and J lost 7 bases; unmatched junction nucleotides: 3. The CDR3 length is 11 residues. Germline V lookup: CDR1 DFQATT, CDR2 SNEGSKA (reference sequence). CDR3 sequence (DNA): TGCAGTGCCAACAGGGGAAATGAGCAGTTCTTC. Protein sequence: CSANRGNEQFF.

V is TRBV13 and J is TRBJ2-3; TRBD1 might be the D (5 bases). Trimming cost V 7 bases and J 2 bases, with 10 bases left between them. This CDR3 contains 13 residues. CDR1 and CDR2 (germline): PRHDT, FYEKMQ (reference sequence). The CDR3 nucleotides are TGTGCCAGCAAAAGGGGTTCCACAGATACGCAGTATTTT. Amino acid sequence: CASKRGSTDTQYF.

This clonotype was seen ten or more times. The chain couples TRBV3-1 to TRBJ2-7; 9 nucleotides line up with TRBD1. CDR1 is LGHDT, CDR2 YNNKEL, per germline (reference sequence). The CDR3 length is 16 residues. V shed 4 bases and J 0 bases; nucleotides not matched to a gene: 7. The CDR3 DNA is TGTGCCAGCAGCCCCCGGCGGGACAGGGTCTCCTACGAGCAGTACTTC. Translating it yields CASSPRRDRVSYEQYF.

This clonotype has only a few counts. This may come from a read error, since a much larger clone is one base off. The J gene is TRBJ2-7, the V gene TRBV29-1, with D possibly TRBD1 on 6 matching bases. The CDR3 has 14 residues. Trimming took off 5 bases at V and 3 bases at J, with 17 bases between the two ends. Germline-derived CDR1 and CDR2 are SQVTM and ANQGSEA. DNA for the CDR3: TGCAGCGTTCGGGGTCAGGGGAAAAACTACGAGCAGTACTTC. Residues: CSVRGQGKNYEQYF.

This clonotype was counted at least ten times. The chain combines TRBV5-1 with TRBJ1-2; no clear D gene. This CDR3 region has 15 residues. V lost 0 bases, J lost 8 bases, and 17 bases lay in between. CDR1 SGHRS and CDR2 YFSETQ come from the germline V gene. Here the CDR3 reads CASSLASGPSDGYTF. The CDR3 DNA reads as TGCGCCAGCAGCTTGGCGTCGGGTCCTTCGGACGGCTACACCTTC. Looking up the rest from reference TRBV5-1 and TRBJ1-2 gives the full variable domain: KAGVTQTPRYLIKTRGQQVTLSCSPISGHRSVSWYQQTPGQGLQFLFEYFSETQRNKGNFPGRFSGRQFSNSRSEMNVSTLELGDSALYLCASSLASGPSDGYTFGSGTRLTVV.

The table lists this clonotype with many counts. The J gene is TRBJ1-5, the V gene TRBV20-1, with D perhaps TRBD1 (6 bases). V was trimmed by 5 bases and J by 3 bases, leaving 17 bases between them. CDR1 DFQATT and CDR2 SNEGSKA come from the germline V gene (reference sequence). This CDR3 comprises 15 residues. The CDR3 DNA sequence: TGCAGTGCTCCCCAGAGGGTGGGGGCCAATCAGCCCCAGCATTTT. Translated: CSAPQRVGANQPQHF.

This clonotype was found many times. The genes are TRBV5-5 and TRBJ2-7, with D perhaps matching TRBD1 (5 bases). This CDR3 has 15 residues. Germline V gene data show CDR1 as SGHKS and CDR2 as YYEKEE (reference sequence). The V end lost 0 bases, the J end lost 9 bases, and 19 bases lay between the germline ends. CDR3 amino acids: CASSLEQAVGFGQYF. CDR3 coding DNA: TGTGCCAGCAGCTTGGAACAGGCGGTTGGTTTCGGGCAGTACTTC.

The chain uses TRBV7-2 and TRBJ1-3; TRBD1 might be the D (5 bases). Germline-derived CDR1 and CDR2 are SGHTA and FQGNSA. The V end was cut by 5 bases, the J end by 1 base, with 9 bases between. The length of the CDR3 is 14 residues. The CDR3 protein is CASSPGLSGNTIYF. CDR3 nucleotides: TGTGCCAGCAGCCCAGGGCTGTCTGGAAACACCATATATTTT.

Ten or more counts support this clonotype. The CDR3 here is CSAPSLAGGYNEQFF. CDR3 nucleotides: TGCAGTGCCCCGTCGTTGGCGGGGGGGTACAATGAGCAGTTCTTC. V and J are TRBV20-1 and TRBJ2-1, with 9 bases that match TRBD2. The V gene end was trimmed by 6 bases and the J gene end by 4 bases; junction bases not matched to a gene: 10. Per the germline V gene, CDR1 is DFQATT and CDR2 is SNEGSKA (reference sequence). There are 15 residues in the CDR3.

In its sample, this clonotype was seen many times. The chain combines TRBV7-2 with TRBJ2-4, with D unclear. Germline assignment: CDR1 SGHTA and CDR2 FQGNSA. Trimming shortened V by 5 bases and J by 5 bases, and 7 bases separated the two germline ends. The CDR3 is 12 amino acids. This CDR3 reads CASSRSQNIQYF. Written as DNA, the CDR3 is TGTGCCAGCAGCCGTTCCCAAAACATTCAGTACTTC.

Many counts were recorded for this clonotype. V and J are TRBV7-9 and TRBJ1-6; D gene uncertain. Trimming pared 4 bases from V and 9 bases from J, leaving 10 bases between. CDR3 size: 13 residues. In germline, CDR1 is SEHNR, CDR2 FQNEAQ (reference sequence). CDR3 nucleotides: TGTGCCAGCAGCTCGACGGAGGGTTCACCCCTCCACTTT. Its translation is CASSSTEGSPLHF.

This clonotype occurred many times. The chain's CDR3 is CASSERRSGSRGTEAFF. The CDR3 region has the DNA TGTGCCAGCAGCGAGAGGAGGAGCGGCAGCCGGGGCACTGAAGCTTTCTTT. This rearrangement joins TRBV11-2 to TRBJ1-1; unclear D gene. This CDR3 contains 17 residues. V lost 5 bases to trimming and J lost 4 bases, with 23 bases between them. Per germline, CDR1 SGHAT and CDR2 FQNNGV.

This clonotype was seen at least ten times. This chain joins TRBV5-1 and TRBJ2-7; 10 nucleotides agree with TRBD1. With 0 bases clipped from V and 5 bases from J, the junction kept 5 bases outside the gene matches. The CDR3 spans 15 residues. The V gene's germline CDR1 is SGHRS and CDR2 YFSETQ. The CDR3 loop is CASSLEGQGQNEQYF. The CDR3 DNA reads as TGCGCCAGCAGCTTGGAGGGACAGGGGCAAAACGAGCAGTACTTC.

This clonotype has a count of ten or more. This sequence joins TRBV20-1 and TRBJ2-1, with a weak D call TRBD2 (5 bases). CDR1 is DFQATT, CDR2 SNEGSKA, per germline (reference sequence). The germline V and J ends were trimmed by 0 bases and 3 bases, with 9 bases remaining between them. The CDR3 is 14 residues long. CDR3 sequence: CSARDPGVYNEQFF. The CDR3 DNA is TGCAGTGCTAGAGATCCCGGGGTCTACAATGAGCAGTTCTTC.

Comment on this clonotype: At one end the junction does not follow the germline gene, possibly because of a read error. The chain links TRBV6-5 to TRBJ2-7; D perhaps matches TRBD2 (5 bases). The CDR3 contains 14 residues. The germline CDR1 and CDR2 sequences are MNHEY and SVGAGI. DNA for the CDR3: TGTGCCAGCAGTAGGACCTCGGGGTGCCACGATCAGTACTTC. This encodes CASSRTSGCHDQYF.